Below are 32 T cell receptor beta chains sequenced from a single sample in a study of T cells in Graves' hyperthyroidism and ophthalmopathy. Template material for amplifying TCR beta CDR3 regions consisted of RNA transcripts. The HTBI primer set was used in a first-round RT-PCR of the TCR CDR3. One entry per CDR3 protein, called by TCRdb with MiXCR from the multiplex PCR reads. The repertoire holds about 520,000 distinct CDR3 sequences, with around 22% as singletons. The material sequenced was blood. These receptors were taken from a woman in her thirties with Graves' ophthalmopathy.

This clonotype occurred a few times. The junction and the germline gene differ at one end; a read error may be behind it. The chain recombines TRBV10-3 with TRBJ1-2, with D unresolved. Germline V lookup: CDR1 ENHRY, CDR2 SYGVKD. The CDR3 is 12 amino acids. The chain's CDR3 is CAISESKGGYTF. CDR3 bases: TGTGCCATCAGTGAGTCGAAGGGTGGCTACACATTC.

This clonotype was recorded many times. This chain joins TRBV29-1 and TRBJ1-2, with a possible D match to TRBD1 (5 bases). Germline lookup yields CDR1 SQVTM and CDR2 ANQGSEA. Trimming pared 7 bases from V and 0 bases from J, leaving 12 bases between. The CDR3 sequence is 13 residues long. CDR3 DNA sequence: TGCAGCGCCAGGGACGGGGCTAACTATGGCTACACCTTC. Translating it yields CSARDGANYGYTF.

This clonotype was picked up a small number of times. The rearrangement joins TRBV12-3 or TRBV12-4 to TRBJ1-3; no clear D. V was shortened by 5 bases and J by 6 bases, with 5 bases between the two germline ends. The CDR3 consists of 11 residues. The CDR3 sequence is CASSAINTIYF. The CDR3 bases are TGTGCCAGCAGTGCGATAAACACCATATATTTT.

There are a few counts of this clonotype. V is TRBV4-1 and J is TRBJ1-5; tentatively, D is TRBD1 (6 bases). This CDR3 region has 14 residues. Trimming cost V 0 bases and J 7 bases, with 10 bases left between them. Germline assignment: CDR1 MGHRA and CDR2 YSYEKL. The CDR3 here is CASSQDATGQPQHF. CDR3 in DNA: TGCGCCAGCAGCCAAGATGCAACAGGGCAGCCCCAGCATTTT.

In this sample, this clonotype turned up many times. The chain uses TRBV7-3 and TRBJ1-2; D gene ambiguous. Per germline, CDR1 SGHTA and CDR2 FQGTGA. The CDR3 is made up of 14 amino acids. V lost 2 bases, J lost 2 bases, and 9 bases lay in between. In DNA form, the CDR3 reads TGTGCCAGCAGCTTAGGTTCCGGGAACTATGGCTACACCTTC. This sequence encodes CASSLGSGNYGYTF.

A remark on this clonotype: The junction departs from the called germline gene at one end, perhaps through a read error. The rearrangement uses TRBV12-3 or TRBV12-4 and TRBJ1-1, with a possible D match to TRBD1 (5 bases). The CDR3 contains 13 residues. For the CDR3, the DNA is TGTGCCAGCACCGGACAAATGTACACTGATGCTTTCTTT. Translated: CASTGQMYTDAFF.

J is TRBJ2-7 and V is TRBV19; TRBD2 matches at 10 bases. V was pared by 0 bases and J by 4 bases, with 6 bases of the junction left unmatched. The CDR3 totals 16 residues. Germline V CDR1 and CDR2: LNHDA, SQIVND (reference sequence). The CDR3 protein is CASSIDLASGSYEQYF. The CDR3 DNA reads as TGTGCCAGTAGTATAGATCTGGCTAGCGGGAGTTACGAGCAGTACTTC.

This clonotype has a count of ten or more. The chain recombines TRBV24-1 with TRBJ2-5; D is undetermined. Trimming pared 3 bases from V and 4 bases from J, leaving 5 bases between. Germline CDR1 KGHDR, CDR2 SFDVKD. The CDR3 sequence is 12 residues long. Here the CDR3 reads CATSDVGETQYF. The CDR3, as DNA: TGTGCCACCAGTGATGTGGGAGAGACCCAGTACTTC.

This clonotype has a count of ten or more. The chain joins TRBV10-3 to TRBJ1-2; D unclear. V lost 4 bases and J 4 bases, leaving 13 bases between the germline ends. CDR3 length: 14 amino acids. In germline, CDR1 is ENHRY, CDR2 SYGVKD. CDR3 nucleotide sequence: TGTGCCATCAGTGGAGTACCGCGAAGCTATGGCTACACCTTC. Amino acid sequence: CAISGVPRSYGYTF.

Many counts were recorded for this clonotype. The chain joins TRBV7-2 to TRBJ1-1, with D possibly being TRBD1 (6 bases). There are 15 residues in the CDR3. The V and J ends lost 1 base and 5 bases respectively, with 14 bases between them. Germline V CDR1 and CDR2: SGHTA, FQGNSA. CDR3 sequence: CASSLVGAGETEAFF. The CDR3 nucleotides are TGTGCCAGCAGCTTAGTGGGGGCGGGGGAGACTGAAGCTTTCTTT.

The chain combines TRBV20-1 with TRBJ1-2; perhaps TRBD1 as D (5 bases). This CDR3 comprises 12 residues. The germline gives CDR1 DFQATT, CDR2 SNEGSKA (reference sequence). V was clipped by 6 bases and J by 4 bases, with 12 bases between them. CDR3 region: CSAHQGFYGYTF. CDR3 nucleotide sequence: TGCAGTGCCCACCAGGGATTCTATGGCTACACCTTC.

The chain couples TRBV16 to TRBJ1-4, with no clear D. Germline V gene lookup returns CDR1 KGHSY and CDR2 FQNENV. The CDR3 is made up of 14 amino acids. V shed 4 bases and J shed 2 bases, with 8 bases lying between them. The CDR3 DNA sequence: TGTGCCAGCAGCCGCTCGGGCACTAATGAAAAACTGTTTTTT. Its translation is CASSRSGTNEKLFF.

The V gene is TRBV12-3 or TRBV12-4, the J gene TRBJ1-5; D not resolved. CDR3 size: 15 residues. Trimming stripped 0 bases from V and 0 bases from J, with 6 bases between. This CDR3 is CASSLARISNQPQHF. The CDR3 DNA reads as TGTGCCAGCAGTTTAGCGCGTATTAGCAATCAGCCCCAGCATTTT.

The V and J genes are TRBV27 and TRBJ2-7, with 8 positions matching TRBD1. The germline gives CDR1 MNHEY, CDR2 SMNVEV (reference sequence). The CDR3 sequence is 16 residues long. Losses at the gene ends were 4 bases for V and 2 bases for J; bases not matched to a gene: 10. This chain's CDR3 is CASSSLPGQGTYEQYF. The CDR3 nucleotides are TGTGCCAGCAGTTCCCTCCCCGGACAGGGAACCTACGAGCAGTACTTC.

This clonotype has just a few counts. This chain connects TRBV9 to TRBJ1-1, with TRBD1 identical over 7 bases. The CDR3 extends over 13 amino acids. V lost 0 bases, J lost 7 bases, and 3 bases stayed unmatched. Looked up from germline, CDR1 is SGDLS and CDR2 is YYNGEE. The CDR3 region has the DNA TGTGCCAGCAGCGTAGTCGGGGACAGTGAAGCTTTCTTT. Residues: CASSVVGDSEAFF.

This clonotype was counted many times. CDR3 sequence: CASSEYPRTGQETQYF. The CDR3 nucleotides read TGTGCCAGCAGTGAATACCCCAGGACAGGGCAAGAGACCCAGTACTTC. The V gene is TRBV25-1, the J gene TRBJ2-5; 8 nucleotides line up with TRBD1. From germline, CDR1 is MGHDK and CDR2 SYGVNS. The junction had 5 bases not matched to a gene; V was cut back by 0 bases and J by 2 bases. The CDR3 is made up of 16 amino acids.

V and J are TRBV2 and TRBJ1-2; 8 bases agree with TRBD1. The CDR3 has 15 amino acids. V shed 4 bases and J 1 base; nucleotides not matched to a gene: 5. CDR1 is SNHLY and CDR2 is FYNNEI in the germline V gene. CDR3 coding DNA: TGTGCCAGCAGTGGGGCAGGGGGCCGTAACTATGGCTACACCTTC. Encoded protein: CASSGAGGRNYGYTF.

J is TRBJ1-2 and V is TRBV6-1, with D hard to call. V lost 6 bases and J lost 8, with 19 bases in between. The CDR3 spans 14 residues. Germline V lookup: CDR1 MNHNS, CDR2 SASEGT. The CDR3 reads CASSFHGEVGGYTF. In DNA form, the CDR3 reads TGTGCCAGCAGCTTCCACGGGGAGGTCGGAGGCTACACCTTC.

In its sample, this clonotype was seen many times. The V gene is TRBV19, the J gene TRBJ1-2; D possibly corresponds to TRBD1 (6 bases). V gave up 3 bases and J gave up 3 bases, with 11 bases separating them. The germline gives CDR1 LNHDA, CDR2 SQIVND (reference sequence). The CDR3 runs to 14 residues. CDR3: CASSITGAYYGYTF. CDR3 bases: TGTGCCAGTAGTATTACGGGGGCGTACTATGGCTACACCTTC.

In its sample, this clonotype was seen many times. J is TRBJ1-3 and V is TRBV7-3; tentatively, D is TRBD1 (5 bases). The germline V gene encodes CDR1 SGHTA and CDR2 FQGTGA. This CDR3 has 16 residues. The V gene lost 5 bases and the J gene lost 3 bases, with 17 bases spanning the gap. CDR3 DNA sequence: TGTGCCAGCAGCATTGGGACTCCGGGAGGTGGAAACACCATATATTTT. Translating gives CASSIGTPGGGNTIYF.

At least ten counts were recorded for this clonotype. The chain uses TRBV28 and TRBJ2-7, with 8 bases lining up with TRBD2. J lost 1 base, V lost 8 bases, and 4 bases had no gene match. The CDR3 covers 13 residues. Germline CDR1 is MDHEN and CDR2 is SYDVKM. The CDR3 DNA reads as TGTGCCAGCCGGCTAGCGGGTTCCTACGAGCAGTACTTC. Translation: CASRLAGSYEQYF.

This chain connects TRBV7-8 to TRBJ2-7; weak D call: TRBD2 (6 bases). The V gene's germline CDR1 is SGHVS and CDR2 FQNEAQ. CDR3 length equals 13 residues. The V end lost 7 bases, the J end lost 3 bases, and 13 bases lay between the germline ends. The CDR3 reads CASNGGSGYEQYF. CDR3 sequence (DNA): TGTGCCAGCAATGGGGGGAGTGGCTACGAGCAGTACTTC.

The sample holds many counts of this clonotype. This rearrangement joins TRBV11-2 to TRBJ2-7; D is ambiguous. V was clipped by 0 bases and J by 2 bases, with 8 bases between them. From germline, CDR1 is SGHAT and CDR2 FQNNGV. The CDR3 is made up of 14 amino acids. CDR3 residues: CASSLEHTAYEQYF. CDR3 DNA sequence: TGTGCCAGCAGCTTAGAACATACCGCCTACGAGCAGTACTTC.

The table lists this clonotype with many counts. The chain joins TRBV30 to TRBJ1-2; D might be TRBD1 (5 bases). V dropped 3 bases and J dropped 5 bases, with 10 bases sitting between them. The length of the CDR3 is 12 residues. The germline V gene has CDR1 GTSNPN and CDR2 SVGIG (reference sequence). The CDR3 DNA follows: TGTGCCTGGAGGATTAGACAGTATGGCTACACCTTC. It is translated as CAWRIRQYGYTF.

This clonotype was counted only a few times. This chain links TRBV18 with TRBJ1-2; D is unclear. The germline CDR1 and CDR2 sequences are KGHSH and LQKENI. There are 15 residues in the CDR3. Trimming removed 2 bases at V and 0 bases at J, with 10 bases between. In DNA form, the CDR3 reads TGTGCCAGCTCACCAACGCCGAACGCTAACTATGGCTACACCTTC. It codes for CASSPTPNANYGYTF. Using reference TRBV18 and TRBJ1-2 for the parts outside the CDR3, the full variable domain is NAGVMQNPRHLVRRRGQEARLRCSPMKGHSHVYWYRQLPEEGLKFMVYLQKENIIDESGMPKERFSAEFPKEGPSILRIQQVVRGDSAAYFCASSPTPNANYGYTFGSGTRLTVV.

This clonotype was seen many times. The CDR3 loop reads CASSSTGNSYEQYF. CDR3 nucleotide sequence: TGTGCCAGCAGCTCGACAGGGAATTCCTACGAGCAGTACTTC. The genes are TRBV7-2 and TRBJ2-7, with 7 bases lining up with TRBD1. Germline V gene sequence: CDR1 SGHTA, CDR2 FQGNSA. Trimming took 4 bases from V and 1 from J; bases not matched to a gene: 4. CDR3 size: 14 residues. The full variable domain, completed using reference TRBV7-2 and TRBJ2-7, is GAGVSQSPSNKVTEKGKDVELRCDPISGHTALYWYRQSLGQGLEFLIYFQGNSAPDKSGLPSDRFSAERTGGSVSTLTIQRTQQEDSAVYLCASSSTGNSYEQYFGPGTRLTVT.

In its sample, this clonotype was seen a few times. Here the CDR3 reads CASSYSNPTRELFF. The DNA for the CDR3 is TGTGCCAGCAGTTACTCGAACCCTACTAGGGAGCTGTTTTTT. The chain recombines TRBV6-2 or TRBV6-3 with TRBJ2-2; no firm D call. Germline V gives CDR1 MNHEY, CDR2 SVGEGT. V gave up 0 bases and J gave up 9 bases, with 11 bases separating them. The CDR3 has 14 amino acids.

This clonotype was recorded a few times. This sequence joins TRBV19 and TRBJ1-1; TRBD1 might be the D (6 bases). Germline V gives CDR1 LNHDA, CDR2 SQIVND (reference sequence). The length of the CDR3 is 15 residues. V was clipped by 4 bases and J by 1 base, with 13 bases between them. The CDR3 DNA reads as TGTGCCAGTAGTACCGGACAGTCGGGGAACACTGAAGCTTTCTTT. Its translation is CASSTGQSGNTEAFF. Based on the CDR3 plus reference TRBV19 and TRBJ1-1, the full variable domain is DGGITQSPKYLFRKEGQNVTLSCEQNLNHDAMYWYRQDPGQGLRLIYYSQIVNDFQKGDIAEGYSVSREKKESFPLTVTSAQKNPTAFYLCASSTGQSGNTEAFFGQGTRLTVV.

This chain joins TRBV7-2 and TRBJ2-5, with D possibly being TRBD1 or TRBD2 (6 bases each). Germline V gene lookup returns CDR1 SGHTA and CDR2 FQGNSA. This CDR3 spans 13 amino acids. V shed 7 bases and J shed 7 bases, with 16 bases lying between them. CDR3 in DNA: TGTGCCAGCATCCCAGAGAAGGGGGGGACCCAGTACTTC. Amino acid sequence: CASIPEKGGTQYF.

The chain joins TRBV12-3 or TRBV12-4 to TRBJ1-5; 8 nucleotides align to TRBD1. The CDR3 spans 16 residues. V was clipped by 3 bases and J by 2 bases; unmatched bases: 6. The CDR3, as DNA: TGTGCCAGCAGTTTCCAGACAGGGGAGGGCAATCAGCCCCAGCATTTT. Amino acids: CASSFQTGEGNQPQHF.

The rearrangement uses TRBV3-1 and TRBJ1-1; tentative D call: TRBD1 (5 bases). V was trimmed by 6 bases and J by 4 bases, leaving 15 bases between them. Per the germline V gene, CDR1 is LGHDT and CDR2 is YNNKEL (reference sequence). The CDR3 runs 14 residues. CDR3 in DNA: TGTGCCAGCAGTAGCGTACCCGGGGGCACTGAAGCTTTCTTT. As protein: CASSSVPGGTEAFF.

V gene TRBV7-3 combines with J gene TRBJ2-7, with D tentatively TRBD1 (6 bases). Germline lookup yields CDR1 SGHTA and CDR2 FQGTGA. Trimming pared 5 bases from V and 3 bases from J, leaving 20 bases between. The CDR3 runs to 16 residues. Here the CDR3 reads CASSLDRDKGVYEQYF. CDR3 bases: TGTGCCAGCAGCCTGGACCGGGACAAGGGGGTCTACGAGCAGTACTTC.